Following are 29 T cell receptor beta chains from one sample sequenced in a study of a mutant IDH1 vaccine in newly diagnosed glioma. Time point defined: baseline, week 1 (first vaccination visit). Treatment noted: pre-vaccination baseline after standard-of-care therapy. Some clones are missing from TCRdb's copy, which holds only in-frame ones; the method was immunoSEQ multiplex PCR. The top ten clones hold approximately 19% of a sample with 45,000 to 65,000 clones, 70% to 90% of them seen once. Here the sequenced sample was PBMCs, taken from a glioma patient treated with radiotherapy, temozolomide or both. Source of these receptors: a man aged 18 to 29 with glioma.

V is TRBV7-9 and J is TRBJ1-1, with TRBD1 as a possible D gene (6 bases). CDR1 and CDR2 from the germline V gene are SEHNR and FQNEAQ (reference sequence). There are 13 residues in the CDR3. V lost 3 bases and J lost 1, with 6 bases in between. The CDR3 protein is CASSLTGNTEAFF. CDR3 coding DNA: TGTGCCAGCAGCTTGACAGGGAACACTGAAGCTTTCTTT.

V gene TRBV7-2 combines with J gene TRBJ2-4; no firm D call. In germline, CDR1 is SGHTA, CDR2 FQGNSA. There are 12 residues in the CDR3. The germline V and J ends were trimmed by 1 base and 5 bases, with 3 bases remaining between them. CDR3 coding DNA: TGTGCCAGCAGCTTAGTGGAAAACATTCAGTACTTC. Protein sequence: CASSLVENIQYF.

V usage is TRBV30 and J usage is TRBJ1-2; D is uncertain. CDR1 is GTSNPN and CDR2 is SVGIG in the germline V gene (reference sequence). CDR3 size: 13 residues. V was shortened by 2 bases and J by 0 bases, with 7 bases between the two germline ends. The CDR3 coding sequence is TGTGCCTGGAGTTCCGGGACTAACTATGGCTACACCTTC. Translated: CAWSSGTNYGYTF. Full variable domain (missing parts from reference TRBV30 and TRBJ1-2): SQTIHQWPATLVQPVGSPLSLECTVEGTSNPNLYWYRQAAGRGLQLLFYSVGIGQISSEVPQNLSASRPQDRQFILSSKKLLLSDSGFYLCAWSSGTNYGYTFGSGTRLTVV.

The chain is built from TRBV6-6 and TRBJ1-1; no firm D call. This CDR3 spans 13 amino acids. Between the trimmed V and J ends, which lost 7 bases and 2 bases, there was a span of 11 bases. Germline values: CDR1 MNHNY, CDR2 SVGAGI (reference sequence). This CDR3 reads CASTRGTNTEAFF. The DNA for the CDR3 is TGTGCCAGCACGCGGGGTACTAACACTGAAGCTTTCTTT.

This clone showed up just once. The chain joins TRBV5-6 to TRBJ1-5; unclear D gene. The CDR3 is 14 amino acids. Germline V lookup: CDR1 SGHDT, CDR2 YYEEEE. The V end was cut by 0 bases, the J end by 4 bases, with 8 bases between. The CDR3 is CASSLGPANQPQHF. In nucleotides, the CDR3 is TGTGCCAGCAGCTTGGGACCGGCTAATCAGCCCCAGCATTTT.

The chain combines TRBV19 with TRBJ1-1, with D tentatively TRBD1 (5 bases). CDR1 and CDR2 (germline): LNHDA, SQIVND (reference sequence). V lost 5 bases and J lost 3, with 13 bases in between. This CDR3 is 14 amino acids long. The CDR3 DNA follows: TGTGCCAGTAGTCCCCCTCCGGGGGACACTGAAGCTTTCTTT. Translated: CASSPPPGDTEAFF. The variable domain in full, completed from reference TRBV19 and TRBJ1-1, reads DGGITQSPKYLFRKEGQNVTLSCEQNLNHDAMYWYRQDPGQGLRLIYYSQIVNDFQKGDIAEGYSVSREKKESFPLTVTSAQKNPTAFYLCASSPPPGDTEAFFGQGTRLTVV.

This chain connects TRBV9 to TRBJ2-2; TRBD1 agrees at 7 bases. V was clipped by 0 bases and J by 4 bases; unmatched bases: 3. Looked up from germline, CDR1 is SGDLS and CDR2 is YYNGEE. There are 15 residues in the CDR3. CDR3 in amino acids: CASSVVPGGTGELFF. CDR3 nucleotides: TGTGCCAGCAGCGTAGTTCCAGGGGGCACCGGGGAGCTGTTTTTT.

Relative to its sample, this clone is large. V gene TRBV5-6 combines with J gene TRBJ1-5; 9 nucleotides align to TRBD1. This CDR3 has 15 amino acids. Germline V gives CDR1 SGHDT, CDR2 YYEEEE. With V trimmed by 4 bases and J by 3 bases, 5 bases remained unmatched. For the CDR3, the DNA is TGTGCCAGCAGCCGTACAGGGGGCGACAATCAGCCCCAGCATTTT. Encoded protein: CASSRTGGDNQPQHF.

This chain connects TRBV7-9 to TRBJ1-2, with 9 bases lining up with TRBD1. Germline loops: CDR1 SEHNR, CDR2 FQNEAQ (reference sequence). The CDR3 runs to 13 residues. The V gene end was trimmed by 5 bases and the J gene end by 9 bases; junction bases not matched to a gene: 7. CDR3 DNA sequence: TGTGCCAGCAGCCCCGGGACAGGGCAGAGCTACACCTTC. It encodes CASSPGTGQSYTF.

The CDR3 reads CASSEVRPSGYTF. DNA of the CDR3: TGTGCCAGCAGTGAAGTAAGGCCCTCTGGCTACACCTTC. The V and J genes are TRBV6-1 and TRBJ1-2; D gene ambiguous. Germline loops: CDR1 MNHNS, CDR2 SASEGT. The CDR3 contains 13 residues. V was pared by 1 base and J by 7 bases, with 10 bases between.

The chain recombines TRBV9 with TRBJ1-2; no definite D call. This CDR3 contains 13 residues. Trimming removed 5 bases at V and 4 bases at J, with 12 bases between. The germline V gene encodes CDR1 SGDLS and CDR2 YYNGEE. CDR3 protein: CASRKAGSYGYTF. CDR3 nucleotides: TGTGCCAGCAGGAAAGCCGGGAGCTATGGCTACACCTTC.

The chain employs TRBV29-1 and TRBJ2-5; maybe TRBD2 (6 bases). The germline gives CDR1 SQVTM, CDR2 ANQGSEA. V was clipped by 6 bases and J by 5 bases, with 19 bases between them. This CDR3 has 14 residues. The CDR3 sequence: CSVLRDLITETQYF. The CDR3 DNA reads TGCAGCGTCCTCCGGGACTTGATCACGGAGACCCAGTACTTC.

The chain recombines TRBV7-2 with TRBJ2-5, with D tentatively TRBD1 (6 bases). Trimming cost V 2 bases and J 9 bases, with 10 bases left between them. CDR1 and CDR2 from the germline V gene are SGHTA and FQGNSA. The CDR3 contains 12 residues. The DNA for the CDR3 is TGTGCCAGCAGCTTACAGGGGAGACCCCAGTACTTC. It encodes CASSLQGRPQYF.

The V call is TRBV30, the J call TRBJ2-7, with no clear D. V dropped 0 bases and J dropped 5 bases, with 14 bases sitting between them. The CDR3 runs to 14 residues. Looked up from germline, CDR1 is GTSNPN and CDR2 is SVGIG (reference sequence). CDR3 DNA: TGTGCCTGGAGTGTGTCGGCTTTAGTTAACGAGCAGTACTTC. It encodes CAWSVSALVNEQYF.

The rearrangement uses TRBV5-5 and TRBJ2-3; 7 nucleotides agree with TRBD1. Trimming cost V 0 bases and J 1 base; bases outside gene matches: 2. Germline CDR1 and CDR2: SGHKS and YYEKEE (reference sequence). The CDR3 loop spans 15 amino acids. CDR3 protein: CASSLVDRGTDTQYF. The CDR3 DNA reads as TGTGCCAGCAGCTTGGTAGACAGGGGCACAGATACGCAGTATTTT.

The chain uses TRBV19 and TRBJ2-7; D gene unclear. Trimming cost V 7 bases and J 3 bases, with 13 bases left between them. CDR3 size: 13 residues. CDR1 is LNHDA, CDR2 SQIVND, per germline (reference sequence). The CDR3 nucleotides are TGTGCCAGTACTTTCGGTATAGGCTACGAGCAGTACTTC. Translated, it gives CASTFGIGYEQYF.

The chain is built from TRBV2 and TRBJ2-5; D gene unclear. Looked up from germline, CDR1 is SNHLY and CDR2 is FYNNEI. V was shortened by 3 bases and J by 5 bases, with 19 bases between the two germline ends. The CDR3 extends over 16 amino acids. The DNA for the CDR3 is TGTGCCAGCAGTGAGTCGAGGCAGCTTCTTTGGGAGACCCAGTACTTC. This translates into CASSESRQLLWETQYF.

This chain connects TRBV6-1 to TRBJ2-7; D ambiguous. Per germline, CDR1 MNHNS and CDR2 SASEGT. This CDR3 has 11 residues. With 4 bases removed from V and 4 bases from J, the gap between germline ends came to 5 bases. CDR3: CASSARYEQYF. The CDR3 nucleotides read TGTGCCAGCAGTGCCAGGTACGAGCAGTACTTC.

The J gene is TRBJ1-1, the V gene TRBV19, with 10 bases fitting TRBD1. After removal of 10 bases from V and 4 bases from J, the junction contained 6 bases not matched to a gene. This CDR3 has 13 amino acids. Germline lookup yields CDR1 LNHDA and CDR2 SQIVND (reference sequence). In DNA form, the CDR3 reads TGTGCCACTAGGACAGGGGGTCCCACTGAAGCTTTCTTT. Its protein product is CATRTGGPTEAFF. Combining the CDR3 with reference TRBV19 and TRBJ1-1 gives the whole variable domain DGGITQSPKYLFRKEGQNVTLSCEQNLNHDAMYWYRQDPGQGLRLIYYSQIVNDFQKGDIAEGYSVSREKKESFPLTVTSAQKNPTAFYLCATRTGGPTEAFFGQGTRLTVV.

J is TRBJ2-7 and V is TRBV20-1; the D is unclear. The CDR3 is 11 amino acids. Trimming stripped 0 bases from V and 4 bases from J, with 4 bases between. Per germline, CDR1 DFQATT and CDR2 SNEGSKA (reference sequence). The CDR3 DNA sequence: TGCAGTGCTAGAGACGGGTACGAGCAGTACTTC. This codes for CSARDGYEQYF.

V gene TRBV7-2 combines with J gene TRBJ2-6; maybe TRBD2 (5 bases). Germline assignment: CDR1 SGHTA and CDR2 FQGNSA. The V and J ends lost 5 bases and 2 bases respectively, with 10 bases between them. The CDR3 is made up of 15 amino acids. The chain's CDR3 is CASSPGNTGANVLTF. The CDR3 DNA sequence: TGTGCCAGCAGCCCCGGGAACACTGGGGCCAACGTCCTGACTTTC.

The J gene is TRBJ1-2, the V gene TRBV30, with D perhaps matching TRBD1 (5 bases). The CDR3 loop spans 15 amino acids. Germline V gives CDR1 GTSNPN, CDR2 SVGIG (reference sequence). Trimming took off 0 bases at V and 5 bases at J, with 16 bases between the two ends. In DNA form, the CDR3 reads TGTGCCTGGAGTGTACTTGGGGCTTCCTATTATGGCTACACCTTC. This sequence encodes CAWSVLGASYYGYTF.

The V call is TRBV27, the J call TRBJ1-4; D call uncertain. The CDR3 has 17 residues. Germline V gene sequence: CDR1 MNHEY, CDR2 SMNVEV (reference sequence). With 1 base removed from V and 0 bases from J, the gap between germline ends came to 12 bases. Here the CDR3 DNA reads TGTGCCAGCAGTTTATTAAAGTCCGCAGCAACTAATGAAAAACTGTTTTTT. Protein: CASSLLKSAATNEKLFF.

This clone was observed a single time. The gene calls are TRBV6-1 and TRBJ1-5, with D perhaps TRBD1 (5 bases). This CDR3 is 14 amino acids long. Germline V gives CDR1 MNHNS, CDR2 SASEGT. V lost 10 bases to trimming and J lost 1 base, with 14 bases between them. CDR3 sequence reads: CATAGGVSNQPQHF. In nucleotides, the CDR3 is TGTGCCACCGCGGGGGGTGTAAGCAATCAGCCCCAGCATTTT.

The chain uses TRBV5-4 and TRBJ2-7; 11 nucleotides line up with TRBD2. Per germline, CDR1 SGHNT and CDR2 YYREEE (reference sequence). This CDR3 comprises 15 residues. J was trimmed by 7 bases and V by 0 bases; bases with no gene match: 6. The CDR3 reads CASSLGTSGSEEQYF. In nucleotides, the CDR3 is TGTGCCAGCAGCTTGGGTACTAGCGGGAGTGAAGAGCAGTACTTC.

The chain recombines TRBV7-2 with TRBJ2-4; TRBD1 matches 7 bases. The CDR3 consists of 17 residues. Trimming took 6 bases from V and 0 from J; bases not matched to a gene: 11. Germline values: CDR1 SGHTA, CDR2 FQGNSA. The CDR3 reads CASSFSTGVLAKNIQYF. In DNA form, the CDR3 reads TGTGCCAGCAGTTTTTCCACAGGGGTCTTAGCCAAAAACATTCAGTACTTC. Full variable domain (remainder filled in from reference TRBV7-2 and TRBJ2-4): GAGVSQSPSNKVTEKGKDVELRCDPISGHTALYWYRQSLGQGLEFLIYFQGNSAPDKSGLPSDRFSAERTGGSVSTLTIQRTQQEDSAVYLCASSFSTGVLAKNIQYFGAGTRLSVL.

The rearrangement joins TRBV19 to TRBJ1-5; unclear D gene. The CDR3 contains 13 residues. The V end lost 5 bases, the J end lost 4 bases, and 9 bases lay between the germline ends. CDR1 and CDR2 from the germline V gene are LNHDA and SQIVND (reference sequence). In DNA form, the CDR3 reads TGTGCCAGTAGTCCCCGGGGAAATCAGCCCCAGCATTTT. It translates to CASSPRGNQPQHF.

The J gene is TRBJ2-3, the V gene TRBV4-3, with TRBD1 identical over 7 bases. This CDR3 is 17 amino acids long. CDR1 and CDR2 (germline): LGHNA, YSLEER. With 0 bases clipped from V and 2 bases from J, the junction kept 8 bases outside the gene matches. DNA of the CDR3: TGCGCCAGCAGCCAAGACGCTCCGGGACAGCTCACAGATACGCAGTATTTT. It translates to CASSQDAPGQLTDTQYF.

V and J are TRBV29-1 and TRBJ2-1; 10 bases are shared with TRBD1. V trimming: 4 bases; J trimming: 14 bases; junction bases outside the gene matches: 11. This CDR3 contains 13 residues. Per the germline V gene, CDR1 is SQVTM and CDR2 is ANQGSEA. In nucleotides, the CDR3 is TGCAGCGTTGTGTCTCCGACCGGGACAGGGGAGTTCTTC. The encoded protein is CSVVSPTGTGEFF.